This record looks at one TCR beta chain sequence and its context. The antigen is unknown. Stable patients also lacked confetti depigmentation, a sign of active vitiligo. No vitiligo treatment was given during the prior three months. The sample is drawn from a study of resident and recirculating memory T cells in vitiligo. Looking at the study overall: Each patient gave two lesional and two nonlesional epidermal shave biopsies, plus PBMCs.

With 2 bases clipped from V and 1 base from J, the junction kept 16 bases outside the gene matches. Germline CDR1 and CDR2: KGHSH and LQKENI. The CDR3 runs 20 residues. Study-wide points: No single dominant TCR clone appeared; lesion clonality varied.

Using immunoSEQ multiplex PCR, the repertoire was profiled, and TCRdb retains in-frame clones only, with some absent. Of more than 70,000 clones in the sample, approximately 90% were seen once. V and J are TRBV18 and TRBJ2-2, with TRBD1 matching over 7 bases. The source material was blood. This receptor was obtained from a male donor with vitiligo. The CDR3 nucleotides are TGTGCCAGCTCACCATCCCCTGGGGACAGATCACAAGTGAACACCGGGGAGCTGTTTTTT. This encodes CASSPSPGDRSQVNTGELFF.